One and the same sample provided the 18 T cell receptor beta chains below, sequenced in a study of cytomegalovirus exposure and HLA in healthy donors. This PCR relied on a set of 60 Vbeta primers and 13 Jbeta primers. Profiling relied on immunoSEQ multiplex PCR, and the TCRdb table lists in-frame clones only, not all of them. The sample holds about 150,000 clones, 70% to 85% seen once. Sequencing was done on a sample of PBMCs. These receptors came from a woman in her twenties or thirties in good health and CMV-seropositive.

The chain has TRBV6-5 and TRBJ2-5; TRBD1 matches 8 bases. This CDR3 spans 13 amino acids. V gave up 6 bases and J gave up 7 bases; unmatched junction bases: 7. Germline loops: CDR1 MNHEY, CDR2 SVGAGI. The CDR3 loop reads CASSQDRDGTQYF. The CDR3 nucleotides are TGTGCCAGCAGCCAGGACAGGGATGGGACCCAGTACTTC.

This chain connects TRBV4-1 to TRBJ1-5; 8 bases line up with TRBD1. The CDR3 is 17 residues long. Germline lookup yields CDR1 MGHRA and CDR2 YSYEKL. V was clipped by 3 bases and J by 1 base; unmatched bases: 8. The CDR3 DNA sequence: TGCGCCAGCAGCCAGTACGGGACAGGAAAAAGCAATCAGCCCCAGCATTTT. It encodes CASSQYGTGKSNQPQHF.

V usage is TRBV4-1 and J usage is TRBJ1-1, with 7 bases fitting TRBD1. The J segment lost 0 bases and the V segment lost 2 bases, leaving 9 bases of the junction unmatched. Per the germline V gene, CDR1 is MGHRA and CDR2 is YSYEKL. This CDR3 region has 17 residues. CDR3 amino acids: CASSQKSGDRLNTEAFF. The CDR3 DNA is TGCGCCAGCAGCCAAAAAAGTGGGGACAGATTGAACACTGAAGCTTTCTTT.

V is TRBV7-8 and J is TRBJ2-5, with D perhaps TRBD2 (6 bases). CDR1 and CDR2 from the germline V gene are SGHVS and FQNEAQ. The V end was cut by 5 bases, the J end by 7 bases, with 8 bases between. This CDR3 is 11 amino acids long. This CDR3 is CASSMGGTQYF. CDR3 sequence (DNA): TGTGCCAGCAGCATGGGGGGGACCCAGTACTTC.

This clone was observed once. The chain recombines TRBV28 with TRBJ1-4; the match to TRBD1 covers 7 bases. Germline CDR1 MDHEN, CDR2 SYDVKM. J was trimmed by 4 bases and V by 4 bases; bases with no gene match: 6. This CDR3 has 15 residues. The CDR3 loop reads CASSSADRDNEKLFF. In nucleotides, the CDR3 is TGTGCCAGCAGTTCGGCCGACAGGGATAATGAAAAACTGTTTTTT. The variable domain in full, with the rest retrieved from reference TRBV28 and TRBJ1-4, is DVKVTQSSRYLVKRTGEKVFLECVQDMDHENMFWYRQDPGLGLRLIYFSYDVKMKEKGDIPEGYSVSREKKERFSLILESASTNQTSMYLCASSSADRDNEKLFFGSGTQLSVL.

V usage is TRBV14 and J usage is TRBJ2-3, with 7 bases fitting TRBD1. There are 15 residues in the CDR3. Germline V gives CDR1 SGHDN, CDR2 FVKESK. V was clipped by 4 bases and J by 5 bases; unmatched bases: 9. The CDR3 spells CASSLRQGREDTQYF. The CDR3 bases are TGTGCCAGCAGCCTGAGACAGGGTAGGGAAGATACGCAGTATTTT.

V gene TRBV10-3 combines with J gene TRBJ1-5, with 8 bases aligning to TRBD1. The germline gives CDR1 ENHRY, CDR2 SYGVKD. With 6 bases clipped from V and 5 bases from J, the junction kept 6 bases outside the gene matches. The CDR3 is 14 amino acids. The CDR3 reads CAIRGTGSDQPQHF. The CDR3 nucleotides read TGTGCCATCAGAGGGACAGGTTCCGATCAGCCCCAGCATTTT.

The chain couples TRBV19 to TRBJ1-4, with 8 bases identical to TRBD1. The CDR3 is 15 residues long. Per germline, CDR1 LNHDA and CDR2 SQIVND (reference sequence). The trim removed 3 bases at V and 3 bases at J, leaving 3 bases unmatched. CDR3 nucleotide sequence: TGTGCCAGTAGTATGGGGACAGGCTCTAATGAAAAACTGTTTTTT. Translation gives CASSMGTGSNEKLFF.

The chain carries TRBV6-5 and TRBJ1-1; 9 bases align to TRBD1. With V trimmed by 6 bases and J by 4 bases, 6 bases remained unmatched. This CDR3 region has 14 residues. Germline CDR1 MNHEY, CDR2 SVGAGI. DNA of the CDR3: TGTGCCAGCAGAACAGGGGGCCTGGGCACTGAAGCTTTCTTT. Its protein product is CASRTGGLGTEAFF.

The chain has TRBV6-5 and TRBJ2-2, with 8 bases identical to TRBD1. The V segment lost 0 bases and the J segment 5 bases; nucleotides outside the gene matches: 5. The CDR3 loop spans 16 amino acids. Germline V CDR1 and CDR2: MNHEY, SVGAGI. The CDR3 sequence: CASSYSPTGDTGELFF. The CDR3 nucleotides read TGTGCCAGCAGTTACTCCCCGACAGGGGATACCGGGGAGCTGTTTTTT.

This clone was counted a single time. The chain couples TRBV30 to TRBJ2-3; D possibly corresponds to TRBD2 (6 bases). The CDR3 spans 13 residues. The V gene lost 1 base and the J gene lost 9 bases, with 14 bases spanning the gap. Germline CDR1 and CDR2: GTSNPN and SVGIG (reference sequence). CDR3 nucleotide sequence: TGTGCCTGGAGTGCCCGGGACTTTGCCACGCAGTATTTT. This encodes CAWSARDFATQYF.

The V gene is TRBV6-6, the J gene TRBJ1-2; 8 positions match TRBD1. Germline values: CDR1 MNHNY, CDR2 SVGAGI (reference sequence). Trimming at V came to 7 bases and at J to 4 bases, leaving 8 bases not matched to a gene. The CDR3 contains 14 residues. In nucleotides, the CDR3 is TGTGCCAGCATTTCCGGACAGGGAACCTATGGCTACACCTTC. Its protein is CASISGQGTYGYTF.

The chain uses TRBV2 and TRBJ2-1; unclear D gene. V was shortened by 7 bases and J by 9 bases, with 10 bases between the two germline ends. From germline, CDR1 is SNHLY and CDR2 FYNNEI. CDR3 size: 11 residues. As DNA, the CDR3 is TGTGCCAGCAAATCTAGTATTGAGCAGTTCTTC. Protein: CASKSSIEQFF.

The chain couples TRBV15 to TRBJ2-5; 7 bases fit TRBD1. Germline assignment: CDR1 LNHNV and CDR2 YYDKDF (reference sequence). Trimming removed 2 bases from V and 3 bases from J; junction bases left unmatched: 6. This CDR3 comprises 15 residues. The CDR3 spells CATSRSETGKETQYF. For the CDR3, the DNA is TGTGCCACCAGCAGAAGCGAGACAGGGAAAGAGACCCAGTACTTC. The full variable domain, its missing parts supplied by reference TRBV15 and TRBJ2-5, is DAMVIQNPRYQVTQFGKPVTLSCSQTLNHNVMYWYQQKSSQAPKLLFHYYDKDFNNEADTPDNFQSRRPNTSFCFLDIRSPGLGDTAMYLCATSRSETGKETQYFGPGTRLLVL.

The CDR3 nucleotides read TGTGCCAGCAGTTTATGGGCGGGGGCGGATGATCAGCCCCAGCATTTT. Translating gives CASSLWAGADDQPQHF. The chain uses TRBV28 and TRBJ1-5, with a possible D match to TRBD1 (6 bases). Germline lookup yields CDR1 MDHEN and CDR2 SYDVKM. The CDR3 consists of 16 residues. The V and J ends lost 0 bases and 5 bases respectively, with 14 bases between them. Full variable domain (rest looked up from reference TRBV28 and TRBJ1-5): DVKVTQSSRYLVKRTGEKVFLECVQDMDHENMFWYRQDPGLGLRLIYFSYDVKMKEKGDIPEGYSVSREKKERFSLILESASTNQTSMYLCASSLWAGADDQPQHFGDGTRLSIL.

The chain uses TRBV9 and TRBJ1-5; TRBD1 is a possible D gene (6 bases). This CDR3 has 14 amino acids. Germline V gives CDR1 SGDLS, CDR2 YYNGEE. The V end was cut by 4 bases, the J end by 4 bases, with 12 bases between. The CDR3, as DNA: TGTGCCAGCAGCCCCTGGGACACAAATCAGCCCCAGCATTTT. The encoded protein is CASSPWDTNQPQHF.

This clone was recorded only once. The V call is TRBV2, the J call TRBJ2-7, with TRBD2 identical over 7 bases. The length of the CDR3 is 13 residues. V lost 9 bases, J lost 3 bases, and 8 bases stayed unmatched. Germline CDR1 and CDR2: SNHLY and FYNNEI. The CDR3 sequence: CASGRVGGYEQYF. CDR3 nucleotides: TGTGCCAGTGGGAGGGTCGGAGGCTACGAGCAGTACTTC.

The chain couples TRBV19 to TRBJ1-3; D is possibly TRBD1 (5 bases). This CDR3 spans 12 amino acids. The V end lost 7 bases, the J end lost 4 bases, and 8 bases lay between the germline ends. CDR1 is LNHDA, CDR2 SQIVND, per germline (reference sequence). CDR3 sequence reads: CASMTAGNTIYF. In DNA form, the CDR3 reads TGTGCCAGTATGACAGCCGGAAACACCATATATTTT.